The T cell receptor (beta chain) described here comes from a study of blood T cell repertoires in COVID-19. Study summary: Acute and convalescent COVID-19 samples came from the United States, Italy and Spain. PBMCs, B-cell-depleted T cells, or T cells provided the cDNA or gDNA that made up the material.

This CDR3 has 14 amino acids. The V end was cut by 1 base, the J end by 5 bases, with 11 bases between. Germline V gives CDR1 SEHNR, CDR2 FQNEAQ (reference sequence). Authors' methods: Amplification of reference gene primers was used by the study to estimate nucleated cell counts. Using immunoSEQ multiplex PCR, the repertoire was profiled, and TCRdb retains in-frame clones only, with some absent. The DNA gave D and trimming, while V, J and clone size come from that table. The sample shows 250,000 or so clones, approximately 86% of them seen only once. V gene TRBV7-9 combines with J gene TRBJ1-2; D call uncertain. The sequence came from a man in his thirties or forties with active or convalescent COVID-19. The specimen sequenced was peripheral blood. The CDR3 spells CASSLGGSGYGYTF. The CDR3 bases are TGTGCCAGCAGCTTAGGAGGTTCGGGATATGGCTACACCTTC.